The entry below describes one T cell receptor beta chain. cDNA was made from approximately 500 ng RNA using alpha and beta constant primers. Alpha and beta chain libraries were made separately by chain-specific third strand synthesis with multiplexing indices. One primer pair amplified all rearrangements per chain; each cDNA got molecular barcodes. From the 5' RACE reads, TCRdb called clonotypes with MiXCR, one entry per CDR3 protein. This sample carries 15,000 to 20,000 distinct CDR3 sequences, roughly a tenth of them seen once, and the ten largest clones take under 3.5%. No cell fractionation was done, so the repertoire covers all unsorted peripheral blood T cells. The sample comes from a study of HIV-infected patients and healthy controls. This CDR3 has 12 amino acids. Germline CDR1 and CDR2: DFQATT and SNEGSKA (reference sequence). Trimming stripped 6 bases from V and 2 bases from J, with 10 bases between.

Material for sequencing was blood. The receptor's source is an adult in good health. This chain connects TRBV20-1 to TRBJ2-5; D might be TRBD2 (6 bases). The CDR3 protein is CSALGLQETQYF. The CDR3 DNA sequence: TGCAGTGCCCTGGGACTGCAAGAGACCCAGTACTTC.